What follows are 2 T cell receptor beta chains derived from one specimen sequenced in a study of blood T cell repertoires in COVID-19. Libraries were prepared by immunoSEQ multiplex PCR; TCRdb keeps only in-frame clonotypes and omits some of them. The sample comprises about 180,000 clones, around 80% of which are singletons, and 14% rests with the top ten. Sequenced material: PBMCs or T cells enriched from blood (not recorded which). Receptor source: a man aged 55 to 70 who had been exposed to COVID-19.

The chain's CDR3 is CASSGQGSNQPQHF. The CDR3 DNA reads TGTGCCAGCTCGGGACAGGGTAGCAATCAGCCCCAGCATTTT. V and J are TRBV2 and TRBJ1-5; TRBD1 agrees at 9 bases. Unmatched junction bases numbered 2, after V lost 8 bases and J lost 0 bases. CDR3 length: 14 residues. Germline V CDR1 and CDR2: SNHLY, FYNNEI.

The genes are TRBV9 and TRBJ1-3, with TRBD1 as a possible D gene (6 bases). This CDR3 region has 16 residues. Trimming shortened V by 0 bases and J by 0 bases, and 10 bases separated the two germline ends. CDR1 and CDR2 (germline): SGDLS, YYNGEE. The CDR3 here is CASSVAPGASGNTIYF. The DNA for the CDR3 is TGTGCCAGCAGCGTAGCTCCAGGGGCCTCTGGAAACACCATATATTTT.